The 6 T cell receptor beta chains listed next were all sequenced from one sample in a study of Ad26.COV2.S vaccination and SARS-CoV-2 variants. The table came from immunoSEQ multiplex PCR; TCRdb's copy has only in-frame clones and leaves some out. This repertoire shows roughly 380,000 clones, 92% found once; its top ten account for 3.9%. The material was peripheral blood, obtained after recovery from COVID-19. These receptors originate from a human donor who had recovered from COVID-19.

The chain recombines TRBV6-6 with TRBJ2-5; TRBD1 agrees at 7 bases. From germline, CDR1 is MNHNY and CDR2 SVGAGI (reference sequence). The ends lost 8 bases at V and 5 bases at J; junction bases unmatched: 5. The length of the CDR3 is 12 residues. CDR3 in DNA: TGTGCCAGCTCCCAGACAGGGGAGACCCAGTACTTC. Protein sequence: CASSQTGETQYF.

V gene TRBV10-1 combines with J gene TRBJ2-5; D ambiguous. The germline V and J ends were trimmed by 2 bases and 2 bases, with 9 bases remaining between them. The length of the CDR3 is 14 residues. The V gene's germline CDR1 is WNHNN and CDR2 SYGVQD (reference sequence). The CDR3 coding sequence is TGCGCCAGCAGTGAGGAGAGAGAACAAGAGACCCAGTACTTC. Translating gives CASSEEREQETQYF.

The chain links TRBV3-1 (or the pseudogene TRBV3-2) to TRBJ1-2, with TRBD1 as a possible D gene (5 bases). The CDR3 sequence is 17 residues long. The V gene lost 3 bases and the J gene lost 4 bases, with 21 bases spanning the gap. Germline CDR1 and CDR2: LGHDT and YNNKEL (reference sequence). Here the CDR3 reads CASSHPPGGTATYGYTF. CDR3 DNA sequence: TGTGCCAGCAGCCATCCCCCCGGGGGAACAGCAACCTATGGCTACACCTTC.

The chain recombines TRBV2 with TRBJ2-2; D is perhaps TRBD2 (6 bases). This CDR3 comprises 17 residues. The germline V and J ends were trimmed by 0 bases and 3 bases, with 14 bases remaining between them. The V gene's germline CDR1 is SNHLY and CDR2 FYNNEI. The CDR3 here is CASSEALGGTDTGELFF. Written as DNA, the CDR3 is TGTGCCAGCAGTGAAGCGCTTGGGGGGACGGACACCGGGGAGCTGTTTTTT.

The rearrangement uses TRBV5-8 and TRBJ1-1; no reliable D call. V was shortened by 4 bases and J by 8 bases, with 12 bases between the two germline ends. This CDR3 has 12 amino acids. Germline V gene sequence: CDR1 SGHTS, CDR2 YDEGEE. In nucleotides, the CDR3 is TGTGCCAGCAGCACCGCTGGATTGGAAGCTTTCTTT. Translated: CASSTAGLEAFF.

This rearrangement joins TRBV7-3 to TRBJ2-2, with TRBD1 matching 9 bases. The junction had 6 bases not matched to a gene; V was cut back by 5 bases and J by 2 bases. Germline V gene lookup returns CDR1 SGHTA and CDR2 FQGTGA. The CDR3 totals 16 residues. The CDR3 region is CASSTQGAGNTGELFF. CDR3 DNA: TGTGCCAGCAGCACACAGGGGGCAGGAAACACCGGGGAGCTGTTTTTT.